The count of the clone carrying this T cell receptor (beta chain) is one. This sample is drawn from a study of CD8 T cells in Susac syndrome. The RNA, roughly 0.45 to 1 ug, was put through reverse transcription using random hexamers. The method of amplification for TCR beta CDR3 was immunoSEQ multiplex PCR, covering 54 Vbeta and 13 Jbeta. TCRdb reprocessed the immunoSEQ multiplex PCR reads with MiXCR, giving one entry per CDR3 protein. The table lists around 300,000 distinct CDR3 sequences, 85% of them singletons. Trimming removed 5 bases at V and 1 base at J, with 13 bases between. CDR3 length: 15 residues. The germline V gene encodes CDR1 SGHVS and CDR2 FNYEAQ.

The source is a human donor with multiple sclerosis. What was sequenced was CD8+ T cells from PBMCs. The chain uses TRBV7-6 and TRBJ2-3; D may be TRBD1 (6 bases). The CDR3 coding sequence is TGTGCCAGCAGCCCCCGGGACACCCGCACAGATACGCAGTATTTT. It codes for CASSPRDTRTDTQYF.